Shown below are 21 T cell receptor beta chains from a single sample sequenced in a study of neoadjuvant anti-PD-1 for oral cavity cancer. The data were produced by immunoSEQ multiplex PCR, yet TCRdb's version contains in-frame clones alone and is incomplete. The sample holds 75,000 to 100,000 clones, about 80% seen once. The sample in question was PBMCs, obtained before nivolumab (anti-PD-1) treatment. These receptors were collected from a person aged 35-80 years with oral cavity squamous cell carcinoma.

The CDR3 DNA follows: TGTGCCAGCAGCTTGGGGCCTCCGCGAGAGACCCAGTACTTC. It encodes CASSLGPPRETQYF. This chain joins TRBV7-6 and TRBJ2-5; weak D call: TRBD1 (5 bases). The CDR3 length is 14 residues. V dropped 3 bases and J dropped 4 bases, with 12 bases sitting between them. Germline assignment: CDR1 SGHVS and CDR2 FNYEAQ.

In this sample, this clone turned up a few times. The V and J genes are TRBV10-3 and TRBJ1-5; 9 positions match TRBD1. Germline values: CDR1 ENHRY, CDR2 SYGVKD. Trimming at V came to 10 bases and at J to 7 bases, leaving 8 bases not matched to a gene. The CDR3 extends over 13 amino acids. CDR3 coding DNA: TGTGCCACAGGGACAGGGAACGGACAGCCCCAGCATTTT. It yields the protein CATGTGNGQPQHF.

The table lists this clone with a count of one. The V call is TRBV27, the J call TRBJ1-1, with a possible D match to TRBD1 (6 bases). The CDR3 consists of 15 residues. Germline assignment: CDR1 MNHEY and CDR2 SMNVEV (reference sequence). Deletions cut 7 bases from V and 0 bases from J, with 15 bases between. CDR3 sequence (DNA): TGTGCCAGCATTGAACTAGGGGGGGTGAACACTGAAGCTTTCTTT. Translation gives CASIELGGVNTEAFF.

The CDR3 reads CATGRIYEQYF. CDR3 nucleotides: TGTGCCACGGGACGGATCTACGAGCAGTACTTC. The chain recombines TRBV19 with TRBJ2-7, with D possibly called TRBD1 or TRBD2 (5 bases each). The CDR3 extends over 11 amino acids. Between the trimmed V and J ends, which lost 10 bases and 3 bases, there was a span of 10 bases. Germline V gives CDR1 LNHDA, CDR2 SQIVND (reference sequence).

CDR3 protein: CATSRSGLKETQYF. CDR3 DNA: TGTGCCACCAGCAGGTCGGGATTAAAAGAGACCCAGTACTTC. The chain carries TRBV15 and TRBJ2-5; tentatively, D is TRBD2 (5 bases). Deletions cut 3 bases from V and 3 bases from J, with 11 bases between. CDR1 is LNHNV and CDR2 is YYDKDF in the germline V gene (reference sequence). CDR3 size: 14 residues.

DNA of the CDR3: TGTGCCAGCAGTCCGACGAGGGGACAGGGAAATGGGTACGAGCAGTACTTC. It yields the protein CASSPTRGQGNGYEQYF. The gene calls are TRBV7-3 and TRBJ2-7; 9 bases line up with TRBD1. The CDR3 is 17 amino acids. After removal of 6 bases from V and 4 bases from J, the junction contained 16 bases not matched to a gene. Germline V lookup: CDR1 SGHTA, CDR2 FQGTGA. Variable domain in full (rest from reference TRBV7-3 and TRBJ2-7): GAGVSQTPSNKVTEKGKYVELRCDPISGHTALYWYRQSLGQGPEFLIYFQGTGAADDSGLPNDRFFAVRPEGSVSTLKIQRTERGDSAVYLCASSPTRGQGNGYEQYFGPGTRLTVT.

This clone was counted a single time. V is TRBV10-3 and J is TRBJ2-2; the D is unclear. The V and J ends lost 0 bases and 0 bases respectively, with 8 bases between them. CDR3 length: 16 amino acids. Germline V gives CDR1 ENHRY, CDR2 SYGVKD. The CDR3 spells CAISESHLANTGELFF. CDR3 coding DNA: TGTGCCATCAGTGAGTCGCATCTTGCGAACACCGGGGAGCTGTTTTTT.

The V gene is TRBV19, the J gene TRBJ1-3, with 8 bases aligning to TRBD1. Germline-derived CDR1 and CDR2 are LNHDA and SQIVND (reference sequence). The CDR3 has 15 residues. The J segment lost 4 bases and the V segment lost 6 bases, leaving 8 bases of the junction unmatched. The CDR3 nucleotides read TGTGCCAGTAGAGCAGACAGGGGCGGAGGAAACACCATATATTTT. It specifies CASRADRGGGNTIYF.

This chain joins TRBV6-6 and TRBJ1-5; perhaps TRBD1 as D (5 bases). The CDR3 is 16 amino acids. V was trimmed by 5 bases and J by 9 bases, leaving 23 bases between them. The germline V gene encodes CDR1 MNHNY and CDR2 SVGAGI (reference sequence). CDR3 region: CASSIPGGRGSGPQHF. Here the CDR3 DNA reads TGTGCCAGCAGTATCCCCGGGGGAAGGGGATCAGGGCCCCAGCATTTT.

The chain uses TRBV6-5 and TRBJ1-1; maybe TRBD1 (5 bases). CDR1 MNHEY and CDR2 SVGAGI come from the germline V gene. This CDR3 comprises 13 residues. V was trimmed by 10 bases and J by 0 bases, leaving 12 bases between them. This chain's CDR3 is CATRVLMNTEAFF. The CDR3, as DNA: TGTGCCACCAGGGTACTTATGAACACTGAAGCTTTCTTT.

The rearrangement links TRBV7-6 to TRBJ2-7, with D possibly TRBD2 on 5 matching bases. V lost 0 bases to trimming and J lost 6 bases, with 12 bases between them. Germline V gives CDR1 SGHVS, CDR2 FNYEAQ. The CDR3 has 14 residues. CDR3 in amino acids: CASSLASAGGEQYF. The CDR3 nucleotides read TGTGCCAGCAGCTTAGCCTCCGCGGGTGGCGAGCAGTACTTC.

The chain carries TRBV5-1 and TRBJ2-7; 7 bases align to TRBD1. The CDR3 consists of 14 residues. Germline V gene data show CDR1 as SGHRS and CDR2 as YFSETQ. Trimming cost V 5 bases and J 7 bases; bases outside gene matches: 12. The CDR3 DNA sequence: TGCGCCAGCAGAGAGGGACAGTCACAGGGTGAGCAGTACTTC. Protein: CASREGQSQGEQYF.

V usage is TRBV2 and J usage is TRBJ2-3; D is perhaps TRBD2 (5 bases). Trimming pared 5 bases from V and 2 bases from J, leaving 5 bases between. This CDR3 region has 12 residues. The germline CDR1 and CDR2 sequences are SNHLY and FYNNEI. The chain's CDR3 is CASSRDTDTQYF. DNA for the CDR3: TGTGCCAGCAGTCGGGACACAGATACGCAGTATTTT.

The chain couples TRBV27 to TRBJ2-7; D ambiguous. The CDR3 contains 13 residues. V dropped 7 bases and J dropped 5 bases, with 15 bases sitting between them. From germline, CDR1 is MNHEY and CDR2 SMNVEV (reference sequence). The CDR3 sequence: CASTRFLRDEQYF. CDR3 nucleotides: TGTGCCAGCACGAGGTTTCTACGCGACGAGCAGTACTTC.

The chain couples TRBV19 to TRBJ2-1, with TRBD2 matching over 13 bases. CDR3 size: 20 residues. The J segment lost 2 bases and the V segment lost 2 bases, leaving 12 bases of the junction unmatched. Germline CDR1 is LNHDA and CDR2 is SQIVND (reference sequence). This chain's CDR3 is CASSILQGGLAGVPYNEQFF. The CDR3 coding sequence is TGTGCCAGTAGTATACTACAGGGAGGACTAGCGGGGGTCCCCTACAATGAGCAGTTCTTC. The full variable domain, with the rest looked up from reference TRBV19 and TRBJ2-1, is DGGITQSPKYLFRKEGQNVTLSCEQNLNHDAMYWYRQDPGQGLRLIYYSQIVNDFQKGDIAEGYSVSREKKESFPLTVTSAQKNPTAFYLCASSILQGGLAGVPYNEQFFGPGTRLTVL.

This chain links TRBV6-5 with TRBJ2-1; TRBD1 agrees at 7 bases. This CDR3 has 14 residues. CDR1 and CDR2 (germline): MNHEY, SVGAGI. J gave up 4 bases and V 5 bases, and 5 bases lay outside the gene matches. This CDR3 reads CASSLQGSYNEQFF. The CDR3 DNA sequence: TGTGCCAGCAGTCTACAGGGGTCGTACAATGAGCAGTTCTTC.

J is TRBJ2-1 and V is TRBV5-1; 9 nucleotides align to TRBD1. The CDR3 sequence is 16 residues long. Germline V gene sequence: CDR1 SGHRS, CDR2 YFSETQ. Trimming cost V 2 bases and J 4 bases; bases outside gene matches: 7. The CDR3 here is CASSLLSGTGYNEQFF. CDR3 DNA sequence: TGCGCCAGCAGCTTACTCTCCGGGACAGGGTACAATGAGCAGTTCTTC.

The J gene is TRBJ2-5, the V gene TRBV28, with 8 bases lining up with TRBD1. CDR3 length equals 13 residues. Trimming cost V 6 bases and J 2 bases; bases outside gene matches: 2. The germline gives CDR1 MDHEN, CDR2 SYDVKM. The CDR3 DNA follows: TGTGCCAGCAGAACAGGGGGTCAAGAGACCCAGTACTTC. Residues: CASRTGGQETQYF. Filled out from reference TRBV28 and TRBJ2-5, the complete variable domain reads DVKVTQSSRYLVKRTGEKVFLECVQDMDHENMFWYRQDPGLGLRLIYFSYDVKMKEKGDIPEGYSVSREKKERFSLILESASTNQTSMYLCASRTGGQETQYFGPGTRLLVL.

V is TRBV10-3 and J is TRBJ2-1; perhaps D is TRBD1 or TRBD2 (5 bases each). The germline V gene encodes CDR1 ENHRY and CDR2 SYGVKD. The CDR3 sequence is 14 residues long. V dropped 7 bases and J dropped 8 bases, with 18 bases sitting between them. CDR3 nucleotides: TGTGCCATCAAGGGGACCAGACCTACGGATGAGCAGTTCTTC. Translated: CAIKGTRPTDEQFF.

The V and J genes are TRBV6-6 and TRBJ2-6; D is uncertain. The length of the CDR3 is 15 residues. V dropped 5 bases and J dropped 4 bases, with 12 bases sitting between them. Per germline, CDR1 MNHNY and CDR2 SVGAGI (reference sequence). CDR3 residues: CASSQALGGANVLTF. CDR3 DNA sequence: TGTGCCAGCAGTCAAGCCCTCGGAGGGGCCAACGTCCTGACTTTC.

Only one count was recorded for this clone. V and J are TRBV10-2 and TRBJ1-4; the D is unclear. Trimming pared 5 bases from V and 7 bases from J, leaving 5 bases between. The CDR3 length is 11 residues. Per germline, CDR1 WSHSY and CDR2 SAAADI. The CDR3 sequence is CASSPSEKLFF. For the CDR3, the DNA is TGCGCCAGCAGTCCTTCTGAAAAACTGTTTTTT.